A selection of T cell receptor beta chains follows, all from one sample in a study of T cells in Graves' hyperthyroidism and ophthalmopathy. TCRdb re-analysed the multiplex PCR reads in MiXCR, keeping a single row per CDR3 protein. The sample contains 610,000 or so distinct CDR3 sequences, around 46% of which appear only once. The sequencing sample was made of peripheral blood or thyroid tissue (not recorded which). The receptors stem from a woman aged 18-29 years with Graves' hyperthyroidism. The CDR3 runs from the conserved cysteine through the conserved F or W. Each record gives: V gene, D gene, J gene, clone size, CDR3 DNA, CDR3 protein. The D gene is left open where the match is weak. Clone size is not always given. Where it is, it says once, few, many or a class for expanded clones.

v_call: TRBV12-3/TRBV12-4; d_call: -; j_call: TRBJ1-5; clone_size: many; cdr3_nt: TGTGCCAGCAGTTTTCGCAATAGCAATCAGCCCCAGCATTTT; cdr3_aa: CASSFRNSNQPQHF
v_call: TRBV6-5; d_call: -; j_call: TRBJ2-7; clone_size: many; cdr3_nt: TGTGCCAGCAGTTACGGTCGGGGGCCCATCGAGCAGTACTTC; cdr3_aa: CASSYGRGPIEQYF
v_call: TRBV20-1; d_call: TRBD1; j_call: TRBJ2-2; clone_size: many; cdr3_nt: TGCAGTGCCAGGGCGACAGGGCCGTGGTCGGGGGAGCTGTTTTTT; cdr3_aa: CSARATGPWSGELFF
v_call: TRBV5-6; d_call: TRBD1; j_call: TRBJ1-2; clone_size: -; cdr3_nt: TGTGCCAGCTCACCACTCGGAGGACAGGGAGGGCATGGCTACACCTTC; cdr3_aa: CASSPLGGQGGHGYTF
v_call: TRBV7-8; d_call: -; j_call: TRBJ1-3; clone_size: -; cdr3_nt: TGTGCCAGCAGCTCGCTGGGCAGCTCTGGAGACACCATATATTTT; cdr3_aa: CASSSLGSSGDTIYF
v_call: TRBV7-6; d_call: -; j_call: TRBJ1-3; clone_size: -; cdr3_nt: TGTGCCAGCAGCTCCCGACAGTCTGGAAACACCATATATTTT; cdr3_aa: CASSSRQSGNTIYF
v_call: TRBV15; d_call: -; j_call: TRBJ1-2; clone_size: -; cdr3_nt: TGTGCCACCAGCAACCAGTTGGGGGGTTTCGATGGCTACACCTTC; cdr3_aa: CATSNQLGGFDGYTF
v_call: TRBV20-1; d_call: -; j_call: TRBJ1-2; clone_size: -; cdr3_nt: TGCAGTGCTAGCTGGGGGGGGAACTATGGCTACACCTTC; cdr3_aa: CSASWGGNYGYTF
v_call: TRBV27; d_call: TRBD1; j_call: TRBJ2-6; clone_size: few; cdr3_nt: TGTGCCAGCAGTTTAGGGACAGGGGTGTCTGGGGCCAACGTCCTGACTTTC; cdr3_aa: CASSLGTGVSGANVLTF
v_call: TRBV20-1; d_call: TRBD1; j_call: TRBJ2-7; clone_size: many; cdr3_nt: TGCAGTGCTCACCCGACAGGGGATTTCTACGAGCAGTACTTC; cdr3_aa: CSAHPTGDFYEQYF
v_call: TRBV9; d_call: TRBD1; j_call: TRBJ1-6; clone_size: -; cdr3_nt: TGTGCCAGCAGCGGAGACAGGGGTAATTCACCCCTCCACTTT; cdr3_aa: CASSGDRGNSPLHF
v_call: TRBV10-3; d_call: TRBD2; j_call: TRBJ2-7; clone_size: -; cdr3_nt: TGTGCCATCAGTGAGTCCCCCGGCTCTAGCGGGAGTTCCAGCGAGCAGTACTTC; cdr3_aa: CAISESPGSSGSSSEQYF
v_call: TRBV29-1; d_call: -; j_call: TRBJ2-3; clone_size: many; cdr3_nt: TGCAGCGTTGTTAGGGGGACCGCAGATACGCAGTATTTT; cdr3_aa: CSVVRGTADTQYF
v_call: TRBV10-3; d_call: -; j_call: TRBJ1-2; clone_size: many; cdr3_nt: TGTGCCATCAGTGAGTCACAAGGGTCAGGCCTCTATGGCTACACCTTC; cdr3_aa: CAISESQGSGLYGYTF
v_call: TRBV25-1; d_call: -; j_call: TRBJ2-7; clone_size: -; cdr3_nt: TGTGCCAGCTTAGGGGGGACAGCTGCCTACGAGCAGTACTTC; cdr3_aa: CASLGGTAAYEQYF
v_call: TRBV2; d_call: -; j_call: TRBJ1-2; clone_size: -; cdr3_nt: TGTGCCAGCAGTACGAAGGGCAGGGGCGACTATGGCTACACCTTC; cdr3_aa: CASSTKGRGDYGYTF
v_call: TRBV7-2; d_call: TRBD2; j_call: TRBJ2-4; clone_size: -; cdr3_nt: TGTGCCAGCAGCCTCGGACTAGCGGGGGGGCCGCCCAAAAACATTCAGTACTTC; cdr3_aa: CASSLGLAGGPPKNIQYF
v_call: TRBV5-1; d_call: TRBD2; j_call: TRBJ2-7; clone_size: few; cdr3_nt: TGCGCCAGCAGCCCCTTTAGCGGGAGCAGCTACGAGCAGTACTTC; cdr3_aa: CASSPFSGSSYEQYF
v_call: TRBV7-8; d_call: -; j_call: TRBJ1-5; clone_size: many; cdr3_nt: TGTGCCAGCAACGAACGGGGGGGAGATCAGCCCCAGCATTTT; cdr3_aa: CASNERGGDQPQHF
v_call: TRBV29-1; d_call: -; j_call: TRBJ1-2; clone_size: -; cdr3_nt: TGCAGCGTTGAAGACCCCTATGGCTACACCTTC; cdr3_aa: CSVEDPYGYTF
v_call: TRBV20-1; d_call: TRBD2; j_call: TRBJ2-7; clone_size: many; cdr3_nt: TGCAGTGCTCGACGACTAGCGGGACACTACGAGCAGTACTTC; cdr3_aa: CSARRLAGHYEQYF
v_call: TRBV20-1; d_call: TRBD2; j_call: TRBJ2-7; clone_size: -; cdr3_nt: TGCAGTGCTTACAGAAAAGCGGGGGAGCAGTACTTC; cdr3_aa: CSAYRKAGEQYF
v_call: TRBV3-1; d_call: TRBD2; j_call: TRBJ2-5; clone_size: -; cdr3_nt: TGTGCCAGCAGCCGACTAGCGGGAGAATCAGAGACCCAGTACTTC; cdr3_aa: CASSRLAGESETQYF
v_call: TRBV6-2/TRBV6-3; d_call: -; j_call: TRBJ2-7; clone_size: many; cdr3_nt: TGTGCCAGCACCAGCCGCCGGGGCAGCTCCTACGAGCAGTACTTC; cdr3_aa: CASTSRRGSSYEQYF
v_call: TRBV2; d_call: -; j_call: TRBJ1-1; clone_size: many; cdr3_nt: TGTGCCAGCAGTGACAGACCAATGTGGGCTGAAGCTTTCTTT; cdr3_aa: CASSDRPMWAEAFF
v_call: TRBV20-1; d_call: TRBD2; j_call: TRBJ2-5; clone_size: -; cdr3_nt: TGCAGTGCTAGAGCCAGCGGGATCATCTACGAGACCCAGTACTTC; cdr3_aa: CSARASGIIYETQYF
v_call: TRBV11-3; d_call: -; j_call: TRBJ2-5; clone_size: many; cdr3_nt: TGTGCCAGCAGCAATGGACTGGAAGAGACCCAGTACTTC; cdr3_aa: CASSNGLEETQYF
v_call: TRBV18; d_call: -; j_call: TRBJ1-6; clone_size: many; cdr3_nt: TGTGCCAGCTCACCACTGGAGGGGTCACCCCTCCACTTT; cdr3_aa: CASSPLEGSPLHF
v_call: TRBV7-2; d_call: TRBD2; j_call: TRBJ2-7; clone_size: once; cdr3_nt: TGTGCCAGCAGCTTAGAGGGTAGCGGGAGGGTTCTCTCCTACGAGCAGTACTTC; cdr3_aa: CASSLEGSGRVLSYEQYF
v_call: TRBV29-1; d_call: -; j_call: TRBJ2-1; clone_size: -; cdr3_nt: TGCAGCGTTGGAAGGAGGAACACCTACAATGAGCAGTTCTTC; cdr3_aa: CSVGRRNTYNEQFF
v_call: TRBV25-1; d_call: -; j_call: TRBJ1-2; clone_size: few; cdr3_nt: TGTGCCAGCAGTGCTAACAGGGATGGCTACACCTTC; cdr3_aa: CASSANRDGYTF
v_call: TRBV18; d_call: -; j_call: TRBJ1-5; clone_size: many; cdr3_nt: TGTGCCAGCTCACCAACCCTCGGGGGCAACCAGCCCCAGCATTTT; cdr3_aa: CASSPTLGGNQPQHF
v_call: TRBV2; d_call: TRBD1; j_call: TRBJ2-7; clone_size: many; cdr3_nt: TGTGCCAGCAGGGGACAGGGCTACGAGCAGTACTTC; cdr3_aa: CASRGQGYEQYF
v_call: TRBV2; d_call: -; j_call: TRBJ1-1; clone_size: many; cdr3_nt: TGTGCCAGCAGTCCAAAGACTGAAGCTTTCTTT; cdr3_aa: CASSPKTEAFF
v_call: TRBV7-9; d_call: -; j_call: TRBJ2-1; clone_size: few; cdr3_nt: TGTGCCAGCAGCTCTTTCGTCGACCGAGACAATGAGCAGTTCTTC; cdr3_aa: CASSSFVDRDNEQFF
v_call: TRBV16; d_call: TRBD1; j_call: TRBJ1-1; clone_size: many; cdr3_nt: TGTGCCAGCAGCCCACCGGGACAGGGGTGGTCTGAAGCTTTCTTT; cdr3_aa: CASSPPGQGWSEAFF
v_call: TRBV5-5; d_call: -; j_call: TRBJ1-6; clone_size: many; cdr3_nt: TGTGCCAGCAGCTTTTGGGAGTCACCCCTCCACTTT; cdr3_aa: CASSFWESPLHF
v_call: TRBV29-1; d_call: -; j_call: TRBJ1-1; clone_size: -; cdr3_nt: TGCAGCGTTAGACAGGTCCCCCTCACTGAAGCTTTCTTT; cdr3_aa: CSVRQVPLTEAFF
v_call: TRBV29-1; d_call: -; j_call: TRBJ2-7; clone_size: -; cdr3_nt: TGCAGCTCCCACGATCCGAGGGACGAGCAGTACTTC; cdr3_aa: CSSHDPRDEQYF
v_call: TRBV29-1; d_call: TRBD1; j_call: TRBJ1-2; clone_size: -; cdr3_nt: TGCAGCGTTGATTTGGACAGGGCCTATGGCTACACCTTC; cdr3_aa: CSVDLDRAYGYTF
v_call: TRBV9; d_call: -; j_call: TRBJ1-6; clone_size: many; cdr3_nt: TGTGCCAGCAGCAGAAGCGGGGGACCTAATTCACCCCTCCACTTT; cdr3_aa: CASSRSGGPNSPLHF
v_call: TRBV20-1; d_call: TRBD2; j_call: TRBJ2-5; clone_size: -; cdr3_nt: TGCAGTGCTCAACCGACTAGCGTACAAGAGACCCAGTACTTC; cdr3_aa: CSAQPTSVQETQYF
v_call: TRBV2; d_call: -; j_call: TRBJ2-1; clone_size: -; cdr3_nt: TGTGCCAGAGGACAGTATACTTACAATGAGCAGTTCTTC; cdr3_aa: CARGQYTYNEQFF
v_call: TRBV10-2; d_call: -; j_call: TRBJ2-7; clone_size: many; cdr3_nt: TGCGCCAGCAGTGAAGCGCTCGAGCAGTACTTC; cdr3_aa: CASSEALEQYF
v_call: TRBV30; d_call: -; j_call: TRBJ1-5; clone_size: many; cdr3_nt: TGTGCCTGGAGTGGACGCAGGGACAATCAGCCCCAGCATTTT; cdr3_aa: CAWSGRRDNQPQHF
v_call: TRBV20-1; d_call: -; j_call: TRBJ1-5; clone_size: few; cdr3_nt: TGCAGTGCCAGGAAGACCGAGGGCGGGGAGACCCAGCATTTT; cdr3_aa: CSARKTEGGETQHF
v_call: TRBV6-6; d_call: -; j_call: TRBJ1-2; clone_size: few; cdr3_nt: TGTGCCAGCAGTTACTCGATTGAGGGGAACTATGGCTACACCTTC; cdr3_aa: CASSYSIEGNYGYTF
v_call: TRBV12-3/TRBV12-4; d_call: TRBD1; j_call: TRBJ1-2; clone_size: few; cdr3_nt: TGTGCCAGCAGTTCCTCCTTCTCGACAGGGATCGACTATGGCTACACCTTC; cdr3_aa: CASSSSFSTGIDYGYTF
v_call: TRBV20-1; d_call: TRBD2; j_call: TRBJ2-5; clone_size: many; cdr3_nt: TGCAGTGCTAGAGGCCCTAGCGGGAGGCATCAAGAGACCCAGTACTTC; cdr3_aa: CSARGPSGRHQETQYF
v_call: TRBV7-2; d_call: -; j_call: TRBJ2-7; clone_size: -; cdr3_nt: TGTGCCAGCAGCTCATCCCCCCGCCGGGCGGGAACCTCCTACGAGCAGTACTTC; cdr3_aa: CASSSSPRRAGTSYEQYF
v_call: TRBV7-9; d_call: -; j_call: TRBJ2-7; clone_size: -; cdr3_nt: TGTGCCAGCAGCCTTGGACTGGGCGACAATGAGCAGTACTTC; cdr3_aa: CASSLGLGDNEQYF
v_call: TRBV18; d_call: TRBD1; j_call: TRBJ1-5; clone_size: once; cdr3_nt: TGTGCCAGCTCACACCGCAACAGGGGGCAAGGCAATCAGCCCCAGCATTTT; cdr3_aa: CASSHRNRGQGNQPQHF
v_call: TRBV5-1; d_call: -; j_call: TRBJ1-2; clone_size: -; cdr3_nt: TGCGCCAGCAGCTTTACAGGACGGGATGATGGCTACACCTTC; cdr3_aa: CASSFTGRDDGYTF
v_call: TRBV29-1; d_call: TRBD1; j_call: TRBJ1-1; clone_size: many; cdr3_nt: TGCAGCGTAGAACCGGACAGGGAAGGGGCAGCTTTCTTT; cdr3_aa: CSVEPDREGAAFF
v_call: TRBV7-6; d_call: -; j_call: TRBJ2-7; clone_size: -; cdr3_nt: TGTGCCAGCTCACCACCTGGGGCAGCCTACGAGCAGTACTTC; cdr3_aa: CASSPPGAAYEQYF
v_call: TRBV27; d_call: TRBD2; j_call: TRBJ2-7; clone_size: -; cdr3_nt: TGTGCCAGCAGTATCTACGGGACTAGCGGGAGTCACGAGCAGTACTTC; cdr3_aa: CASSIYGTSGSHEQYF
v_call: TRBV7-9; d_call: TRBD2; j_call: TRBJ2-5; clone_size: -; cdr3_nt: TGTGCCAGCAGCTTAGCCCCTAGCGGTGAGGTGGAGACCCAGTACTTC; cdr3_aa: CASSLAPSGEVETQYF
v_call: TRBV7-9; d_call: -; j_call: TRBJ2-7; clone_size: many; cdr3_nt: TGTGCCAGCAGCTTGGACAAAACCTACGAGCAGTACTTC; cdr3_aa: CASSLDKTYEQYF
v_call: TRBV9; d_call: -; j_call: TRBJ1-4; clone_size: many; cdr3_nt: TGTGCCACCTCGCGGGTGAGGGAAAAACTGTTTTTT; cdr3_aa: CATSRVREKLFF